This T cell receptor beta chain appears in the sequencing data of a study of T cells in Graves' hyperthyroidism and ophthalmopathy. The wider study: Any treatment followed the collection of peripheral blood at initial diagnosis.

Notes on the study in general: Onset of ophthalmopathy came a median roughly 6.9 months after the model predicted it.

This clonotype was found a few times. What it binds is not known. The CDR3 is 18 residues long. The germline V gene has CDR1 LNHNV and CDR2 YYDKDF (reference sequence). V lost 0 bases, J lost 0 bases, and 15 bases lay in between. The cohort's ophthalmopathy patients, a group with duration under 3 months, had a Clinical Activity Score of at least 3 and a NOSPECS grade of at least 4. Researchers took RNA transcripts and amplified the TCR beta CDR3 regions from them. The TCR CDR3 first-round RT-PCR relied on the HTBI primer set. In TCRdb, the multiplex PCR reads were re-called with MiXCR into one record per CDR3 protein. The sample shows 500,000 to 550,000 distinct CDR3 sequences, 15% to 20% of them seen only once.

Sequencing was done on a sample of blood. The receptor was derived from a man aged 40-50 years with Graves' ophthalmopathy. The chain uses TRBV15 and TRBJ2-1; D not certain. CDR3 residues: CATSRDTHRWSSYNEQFF. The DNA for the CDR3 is TGTGCCACCAGCAGAGATACTCACCGGTGGAGCTCCTACAATGAGCAGTTCTTC.